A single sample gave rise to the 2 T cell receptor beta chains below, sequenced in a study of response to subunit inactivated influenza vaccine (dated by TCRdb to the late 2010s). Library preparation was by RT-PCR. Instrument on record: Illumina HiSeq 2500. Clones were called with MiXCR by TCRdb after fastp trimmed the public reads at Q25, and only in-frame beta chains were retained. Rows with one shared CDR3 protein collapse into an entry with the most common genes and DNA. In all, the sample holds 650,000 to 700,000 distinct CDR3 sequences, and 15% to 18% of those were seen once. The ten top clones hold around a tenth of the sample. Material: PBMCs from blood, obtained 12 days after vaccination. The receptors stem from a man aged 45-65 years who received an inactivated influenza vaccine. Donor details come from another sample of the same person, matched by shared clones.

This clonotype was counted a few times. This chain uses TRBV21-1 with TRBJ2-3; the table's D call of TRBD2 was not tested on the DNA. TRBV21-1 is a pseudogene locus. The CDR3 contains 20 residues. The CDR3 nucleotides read TGTGCCAGCAGCAAGGAAAGGCGGGGGGCCCCTCGAGTTTTCACAGATACGCAGTATTTT. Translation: CASSKERRGAPRVFTDTQYF.

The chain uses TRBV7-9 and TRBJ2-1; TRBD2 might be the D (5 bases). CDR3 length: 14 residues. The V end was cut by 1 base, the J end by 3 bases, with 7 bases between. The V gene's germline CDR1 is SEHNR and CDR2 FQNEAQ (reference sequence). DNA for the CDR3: TGTGCCAGCAGCTTAGGACGGGACTACAATGAGCAGTTCTTC. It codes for CASSLGRDYNEQFF.